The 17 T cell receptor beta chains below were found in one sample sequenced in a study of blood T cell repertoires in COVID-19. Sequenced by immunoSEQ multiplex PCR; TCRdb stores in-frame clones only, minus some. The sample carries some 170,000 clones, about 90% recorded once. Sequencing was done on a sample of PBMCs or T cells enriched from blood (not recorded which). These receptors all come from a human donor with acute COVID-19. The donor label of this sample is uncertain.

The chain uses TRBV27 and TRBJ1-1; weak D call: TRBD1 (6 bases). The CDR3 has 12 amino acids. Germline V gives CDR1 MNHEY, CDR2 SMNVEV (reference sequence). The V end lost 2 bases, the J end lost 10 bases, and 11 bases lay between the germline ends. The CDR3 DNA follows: TGTGCCAGCAGTTTAAGGGGGGGCTTAGCTTTCTTT. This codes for CASSLRGGLAFF.

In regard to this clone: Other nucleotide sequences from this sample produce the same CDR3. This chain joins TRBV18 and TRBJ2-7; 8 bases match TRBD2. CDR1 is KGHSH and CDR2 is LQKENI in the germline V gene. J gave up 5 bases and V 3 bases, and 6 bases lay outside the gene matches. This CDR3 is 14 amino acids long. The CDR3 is CASSPPGGGNEQYF. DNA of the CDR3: TGTGCCAGCTCACCTCCGGGGGGGGGCAACGAGCAGTACTTC.

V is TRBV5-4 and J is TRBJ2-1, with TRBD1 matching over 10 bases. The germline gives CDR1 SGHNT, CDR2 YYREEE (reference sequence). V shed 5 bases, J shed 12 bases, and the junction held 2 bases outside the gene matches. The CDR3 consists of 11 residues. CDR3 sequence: CASRGTGVQFF. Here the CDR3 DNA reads TGTGCCAGCAGGGGGACAGGGGTGCAGTTCTTC.

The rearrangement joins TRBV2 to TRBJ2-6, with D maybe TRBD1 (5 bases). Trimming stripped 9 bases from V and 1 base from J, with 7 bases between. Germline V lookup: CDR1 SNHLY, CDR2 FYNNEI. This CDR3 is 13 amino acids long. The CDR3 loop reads CARRQSGANVLTF. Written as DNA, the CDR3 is TGTGCCAGAAGACAGTCTGGGGCCAACGTCCTGACTTTC.

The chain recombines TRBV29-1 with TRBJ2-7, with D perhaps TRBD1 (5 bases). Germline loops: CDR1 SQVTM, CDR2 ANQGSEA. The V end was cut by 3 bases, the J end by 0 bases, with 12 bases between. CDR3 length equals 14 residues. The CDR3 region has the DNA TGCAGCGTTGAGGGGCAGGGATCCTCCTACGAGCAGTACTTC. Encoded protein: CSVEGQGSSYEQYF.

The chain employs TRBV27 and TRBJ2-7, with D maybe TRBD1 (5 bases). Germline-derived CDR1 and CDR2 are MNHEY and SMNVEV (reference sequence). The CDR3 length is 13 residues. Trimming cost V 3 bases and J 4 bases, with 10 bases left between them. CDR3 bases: TGTGCCAGCAGTTTGTCAGGGCGTTACGAGCAGTACTTC. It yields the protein CASSLSGRYEQYF.

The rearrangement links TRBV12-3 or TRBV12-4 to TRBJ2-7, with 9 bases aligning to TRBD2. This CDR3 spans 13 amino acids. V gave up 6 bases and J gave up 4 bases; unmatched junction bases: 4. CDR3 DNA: TGTGCCAGCAGGCAGCGGGGGGCTTACGAGCAGTACTTC. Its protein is CASRQRGAYEQYF.

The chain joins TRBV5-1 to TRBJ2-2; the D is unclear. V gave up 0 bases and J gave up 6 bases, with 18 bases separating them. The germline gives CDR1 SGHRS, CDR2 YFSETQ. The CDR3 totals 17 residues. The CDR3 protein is CASSLGFPTGLAGELFF. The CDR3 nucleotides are TGCGCCAGCAGCTTGGGGTTCCCTACGGGTCTTGCCGGGGAGCTGTTTTTT.

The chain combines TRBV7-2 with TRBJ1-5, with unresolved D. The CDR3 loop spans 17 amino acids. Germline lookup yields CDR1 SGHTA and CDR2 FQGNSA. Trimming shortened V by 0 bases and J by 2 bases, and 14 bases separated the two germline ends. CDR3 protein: CASSLAAGPAGNQPQHF. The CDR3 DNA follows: TGTGCCAGCAGCTTAGCGGCGGGCCCGGCCGGCAATCAGCCCCAGCATTTT.

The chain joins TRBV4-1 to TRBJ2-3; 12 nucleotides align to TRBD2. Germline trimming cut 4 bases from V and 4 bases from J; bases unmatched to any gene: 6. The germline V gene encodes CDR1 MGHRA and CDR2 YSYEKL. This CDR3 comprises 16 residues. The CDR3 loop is CASSPPPSGGADTQYF. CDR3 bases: TGCGCCAGCAGCCCCCCTCCTAGCGGGGGGGCAGATACGCAGTATTTT.

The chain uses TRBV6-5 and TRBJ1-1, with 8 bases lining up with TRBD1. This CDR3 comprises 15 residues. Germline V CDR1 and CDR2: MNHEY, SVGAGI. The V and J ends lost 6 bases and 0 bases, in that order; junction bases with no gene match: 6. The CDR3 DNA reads TGTGCCAGCAGACTAGGGACAGGCTTGAACACTGAAGCTTTCTTT. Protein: CASRLGTGLNTEAFF.

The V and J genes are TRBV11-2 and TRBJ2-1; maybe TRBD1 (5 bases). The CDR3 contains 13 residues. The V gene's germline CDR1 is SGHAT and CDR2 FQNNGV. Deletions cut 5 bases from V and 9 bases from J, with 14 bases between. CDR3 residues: CASSNARGSEQFF. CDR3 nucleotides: TGTGCCAGCAGCAACGCTAGGGGCAGTGAGCAGTTCTTC.

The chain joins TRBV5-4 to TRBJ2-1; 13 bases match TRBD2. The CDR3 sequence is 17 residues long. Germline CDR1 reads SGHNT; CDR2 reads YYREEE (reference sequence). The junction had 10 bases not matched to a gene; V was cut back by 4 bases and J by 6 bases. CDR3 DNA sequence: TGTGCCAGCAGCCTCGAACTAGCGGGGGGGCCCGTCAATGAGCAGTTCTTC. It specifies CASSLELAGGPVNEQFF.

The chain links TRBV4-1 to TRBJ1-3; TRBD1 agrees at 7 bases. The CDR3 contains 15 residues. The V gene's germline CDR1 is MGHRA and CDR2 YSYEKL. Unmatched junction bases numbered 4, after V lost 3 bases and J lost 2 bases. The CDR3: CASSHNRGAGNTIYF. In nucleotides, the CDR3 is TGCGCCAGCAGCCACAACAGGGGCGCTGGAAACACCATATATTTT.

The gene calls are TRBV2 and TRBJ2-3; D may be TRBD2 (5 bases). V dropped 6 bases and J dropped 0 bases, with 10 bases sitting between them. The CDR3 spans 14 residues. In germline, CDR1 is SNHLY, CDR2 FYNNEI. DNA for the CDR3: TGTGCCAGCAGGGTGGACTCTAGCACAGATACGCAGTATTTT. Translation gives CASRVDSSTDTQYF.

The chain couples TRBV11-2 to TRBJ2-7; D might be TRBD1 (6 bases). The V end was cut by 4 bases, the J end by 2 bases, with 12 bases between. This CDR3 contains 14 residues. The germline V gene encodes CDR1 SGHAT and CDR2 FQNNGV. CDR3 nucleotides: TGTGCCAGCAGCTCAGGGGACAAGGCCTACGAGCAGTACTTC. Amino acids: CASSSGDKAYEQYF.

The CDR3, as DNA: TGTGCCAGCAGCCCGACGGGGGGAAACACCGGGGAGCTGTTTTTT. Translating gives CASSPTGGNTGELFF. V gene TRBV7-3 combines with J gene TRBJ2-2, with 7 positions matching TRBD2. This CDR3 is 15 amino acids long. Trimming cost V 5 bases and J 2 bases; bases outside gene matches: 5. Germline V gene sequence: CDR1 SGHTA, CDR2 FQGTGA.